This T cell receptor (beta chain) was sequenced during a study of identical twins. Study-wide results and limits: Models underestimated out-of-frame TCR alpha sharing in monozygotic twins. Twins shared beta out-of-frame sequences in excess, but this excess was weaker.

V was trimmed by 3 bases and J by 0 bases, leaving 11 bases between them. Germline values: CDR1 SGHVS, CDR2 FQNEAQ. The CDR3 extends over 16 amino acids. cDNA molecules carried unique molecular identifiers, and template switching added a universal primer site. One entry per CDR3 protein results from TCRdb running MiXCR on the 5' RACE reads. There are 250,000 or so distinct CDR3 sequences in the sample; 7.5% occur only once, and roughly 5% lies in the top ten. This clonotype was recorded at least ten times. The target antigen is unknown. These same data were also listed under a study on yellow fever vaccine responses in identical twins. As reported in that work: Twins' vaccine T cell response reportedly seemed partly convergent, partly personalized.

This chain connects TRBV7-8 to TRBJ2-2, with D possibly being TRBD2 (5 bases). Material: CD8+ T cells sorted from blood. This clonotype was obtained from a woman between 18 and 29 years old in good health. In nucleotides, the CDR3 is TGTGCCAGCAGCTTCCTCCGGGGAGCGAACACCGGGGAGCTGTTTTTT. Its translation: CASSFLRGANTGELFF.